The 29 T cell receptor beta chains presented below share a single source sample, sequenced in a study of shared T cell receptors in the human thymus. Assay: immunoSEQ multiplex PCR; the TCRdb copy retains only in-frame clones and omits some. This sample has roughly 660,000 clones; roughly 90% occur once, and the top ten carry 0.0095% to 0.011%. These records were also assigned to another study, of human thymus T cells.

The sequencing input was thymocytes. The receptors come from a boy under two years old with a congenital heart defect.

The DNA of the CDR3 is TGTGCCAGCAGTTTACGCTCACTCCTCAATGAGCAGTTCTTC. The encoded protein is CASSLRSLLNEQFF. The chain recombines TRBV28 with TRBJ2-1, with D uncertain. Trimming took off 2 bases at V and 6 bases at J, with 11 bases between the two ends. Germline-derived CDR1 and CDR2 are MDHEN and SYDVKM. This CDR3 spans 14 amino acids.

The V gene is TRBV5-1, the J gene TRBJ2-3; D is undetermined. From germline, CDR1 is SGHRS and CDR2 YFSETQ. V gave up 0 bases and J gave up 0 bases, with 8 bases separating them. The CDR3 covers 15 residues. CDR3: CASSLGSLSTDTQYF. CDR3 in DNA: TGCGCCAGCAGCTTGGGTTCTCTTAGCACAGATACGCAGTATTTT.

The genes are TRBV11-2 and TRBJ2-5; D remains unclear. This CDR3 is 11 amino acids long. CDR1 is SGHAT, CDR2 FQNNGV, per germline. V lost 5 bases to trimming and J lost 7 bases, with 8 bases between them. The DNA for the CDR3 is TGTGCCAGCAGCGCTTCGGGGACCCAGTACTTC. This gives the protein CASSASGTQYF.

The chain employs TRBV5-8 and TRBJ2-7, with 10 bases matching TRBD1. Germline values: CDR1 SGHTS, CDR2 YDEGEE. The CDR3 sequence is 16 residues long. V was clipped by 4 bases and J by 2 bases; unmatched bases: 9. The CDR3 loop reads CASSPRDRGFPYEQYF. The CDR3 DNA reads TGTGCCAGCAGCCCCCGGGACAGGGGATTTCCCTACGAGCAGTACTTC.

V gene TRBV4-3 combines with J gene TRBJ1-2; 8 nucleotides align to TRBD1. V lost 1 base to trimming and J lost 8 bases; unmatched junction nucleotides: 9. Germline-derived CDR1 and CDR2 are LGHNA and YSLEER. CDR3 length: 15 residues. The DNA of the CDR3 is TGCGCCAGCAGCCAAGGGGTTGACAGGGGTGGCGGCTACACCTTC. Protein: CASSQGVDRGGGYTF.

The rearrangement links TRBV10-3 to TRBJ1-5; TRBD1 matches 10 bases. CDR1 ENHRY and CDR2 SYGVKD come from the germline V gene. Trimming cost V 6 bases and J 5 bases; bases outside gene matches: 1. The CDR3 totals 13 residues. The CDR3 DNA reads as TGTGCCATCAGGGACAGGGGGGATCAGCCCCAGCATTTT. This sequence encodes CAIRDRGDQPQHF.

The J gene is TRBJ2-4, the V gene TRBV29-1; no clear D gene. V lost 4 bases to trimming and J lost 0 bases, with 19 bases between them. CDR1 is SQVTM, CDR2 ANQGSEA, per germline. CDR3 length: 17 amino acids. CDR3 nucleotide sequence: TGCAGCGTTGGACGCGATAACAGCCCGGCAGCCAAAAACATTCAGTACTTC. Protein product: CSVGRDNSPAAKNIQYF. The full variable domain, with the rest looked up from reference TRBV29-1 and TRBJ2-4, is SAVISQKPSRDICQRGTSLTIQCQVDSQVTMMFWYRQQPGQSLTLIATANQGSEATYESGFVIDKFPISRPNLTFSTLTVSNMSPEDSSIYLCSVGRDNSPAAKNIQYFGAGTRLSVL.

This sequence joins TRBV27 and TRBJ2-7, with a weak D call TRBD2 (6 bases). The germline V gene encodes CDR1 MNHEY and CDR2 SMNVEV (reference sequence). V was cut by 0 bases and J by 3 bases, with 12 bases left in between. The CDR3 is made up of 15 amino acids. CDR3 in DNA: TGTGCCAGCAGTTTATCTGGAGGGTTTAGCTACGAGCAGTACTTC. Encoded protein: CASSLSGGFSYEQYF.

The gene calls are TRBV2 and TRBJ2-7, with D unresolved. Trimming left V 5 bases short and J 3 bases short, with 5 bases between. Germline loops: CDR1 SNHLY, CDR2 FYNNEI. The length of the CDR3 is 11 residues. The CDR3 DNA follows: TGTGCCAGCAGTTACAGCTACGAGCAGTACTTC. This sequence encodes CASSYSYEQYF.

The chain links TRBV14 to TRBJ2-7; D is perhaps TRBD2 (5 bases). The CDR3 extends over 14 amino acids. Trimming shortened V by 3 bases and J by 5 bases, and 14 bases separated the two germline ends. Per the germline V gene, CDR1 is SGHDN and CDR2 is FVKESK. DNA of the CDR3: TGTGCCAGCAGCCACCGGGGATTACCCCACGAGCAGTACTTC. The encoded protein is CASSHRGLPHEQYF.

The rearrangement uses TRBV9 and TRBJ2-2; 7 bases align to TRBD1. This CDR3 region has 16 residues. The germline V gene encodes CDR1 SGDLS and CDR2 YYNGEE. V gave up 4 bases and J gave up 0 bases; unmatched junction bases: 6. The CDR3: CASSSGTETNTGELFF. In nucleotides, the CDR3 is TGTGCCAGCAGCTCCGGGACAGAGACGAACACCGGGGAGCTGTTTTTT.

J is TRBJ2-1 and V is TRBV27; 7 bases are a match to TRBD2. The CDR3 extends over 16 amino acids. The germline gives CDR1 MNHEY, CDR2 SMNVEV (reference sequence). After removal of 2 bases from V and 2 bases from J, the junction contained 6 bases not matched to a gene. CDR3 DNA sequence: TGTGCCAGCAGTTTAGGGACTACTGGGGCCTACAATGAGCAGTTCTTC. This codes for CASSLGTTGAYNEQFF.

J is TRBJ2-1 and V is TRBV19; 13 bases align to TRBD2. Germline assignment: CDR1 LNHDA and CDR2 SQIVND (reference sequence). CDR3 size: 19 residues. The J segment lost 0 bases and the V segment lost 4 bases, leaving 9 bases of the junction unmatched. The CDR3 here is CASSTPTSGRAYSYNEQFF. The CDR3 DNA is TGTGCCAGTAGTACCCCCACTAGCGGGAGGGCCTACTCCTACAATGAGCAGTTCTTC.

J is TRBJ2-2 and V is TRBV7-2; D remains unclear. Trimming cost V 5 bases and J 4 bases, with 8 bases left between them. The germline V gene has CDR1 SGHTA and CDR2 FQGNSA. This CDR3 region has 13 residues. The CDR3 bases are TGTGCCAGCAGCCCCGCGAGCACCGGGGAGCTGTTTTTT. It specifies CASSPASTGELFF.

The V gene is TRBV4-3, the J gene TRBJ2-3; 9 positions agree with TRBD1. J lost 14 bases, V lost 0 bases, and 21 bases had no gene match. The germline V gene encodes CDR1 LGHNA and CDR2 YSLEER. The length of the CDR3 is 18 residues. CDR3 nucleotide sequence: TGCGCCAGCAGCCAAGATTATTTAGAGAGGGGACAGGGAAAGGAACTGTATTTT. Translation gives CASSQDYLERGQGKELYF.

This sequence joins TRBV27 and TRBJ2-5, with 7 bases that match TRBD2. Per germline, CDR1 MNHEY and CDR2 SMNVEV (reference sequence). This CDR3 spans 15 amino acids. Trimming cost V 5 bases and J 3 bases; bases outside gene matches: 9. DNA for the CDR3: TGTGCCAGCAGTCCCGGACTAGTTGAAGAAGAGACCCAGTACTTC. Encoded protein: CASSPGLVEEETQYF.

This clone was detected once. The rearrangement links TRBV6-6 to TRBJ2-7; 8 nucleotides match TRBD1. Per the germline V gene, CDR1 is MNHNY and CDR2 is SVGAGI (reference sequence). The trim removed 5 bases at V and 4 bases at J, leaving 10 bases unmatched. This CDR3 spans 15 amino acids. The CDR3 reads CASSPPVDRGYEQYF. The CDR3 coding sequence is TGTGCCAGCAGTCCCCCGGTAGACAGGGGATACGAGCAGTACTTC.

This clone was recorded a few times. The chain recombines TRBV6-1 with TRBJ2-7; possible D gene TRBD1, 5 bases. Trimming shortened V by 2 bases and J by 3 bases, and 8 bases separated the two germline ends. CDR1 MNHNS and CDR2 SASEGT come from the germline V gene. The CDR3 length is 13 residues. CDR3 in DNA: TGTGCCAGCAGTGAACCTGACAGCTACGAGCAGTACTTC. Residues: CASSEPDSYEQYF.

V usage is TRBV10-3 and J usage is TRBJ1-1; tentatively, D is TRBD1 (6 bases). V gave up 6 bases and J gave up 0 bases, with 14 bases separating them. This CDR3 region has 15 residues. The germline V gene has CDR1 ENHRY and CDR2 SYGVKD. In DNA form, the CDR3 reads TGTGCCATCAGCCGGACAGCCGACATGAACACTGAAGCTTTCTTT. It encodes CAISRTADMNTEAFF.

The V gene is TRBV6-6, the J gene TRBJ2-7; 8 bases align to TRBD1. Germline CDR1 and CDR2: MNHNY and SVGAGI (reference sequence). This CDR3 comprises 15 residues. Trimming cost V 4 bases and J 2 bases; bases outside gene matches: 7. Here the CDR3 reads CASSWGTGSTYEQYF. CDR3 nucleotide sequence: TGTGCCAGCAGTTGGGGGACAGGTTCCACCTACGAGCAGTACTTC.

The V call is TRBV10-1, the J call TRBJ1-5; TRBD1 agrees at 9 bases. The CDR3 extends over 16 amino acids. Germline CDR1 WNHNN, CDR2 SYGVQD (reference sequence). The ends lost 2 bases at V and 5 bases at J; junction bases unmatched: 7. Written as DNA, the CDR3 is TGCGCCAGCAGTGAGGGTGGGACAGGGAGCGATCAGCCCCAGCATTTT. Translation: CASSEGGTGSDQPQHF.

V and J are TRBV14 and TRBJ2-7; 8 nucleotides line up with TRBD2. The CDR3 is 16 residues long. Germline CDR1 is SGHDN and CDR2 is FVKESK. The ends lost 0 bases at V and 2 bases at J; junction bases unmatched: 6. The CDR3 here is CASSQDLAGRTYEQYF. The CDR3 DNA follows: TGTGCCAGCAGCCAAGACCTAGCGGGTCGAACCTACGAGCAGTACTTC.

The chain uses TRBV27 and TRBJ2-7; D possibly corresponds to TRBD1 (8 bases). Deletions cut 4 bases from V and 6 bases from J, with 13 bases between. The CDR3 is made up of 13 amino acids. Germline V gene data show CDR1 as MNHEY and CDR2 as SMNVEV (reference sequence). CDR3 sequence: CASSSYRGGEQYF. The CDR3, as DNA: TGTGCCAGCAGTTCCTACAGGGGGGGCGAGCAGTACTTC.

This clone showed up just once. Here the CDR3 DNA reads TGTGCCAGCAGCTTAGAAGTACTAGCGGGACACAATGAGCAGTTCTTC. Protein product: CASSLEVLAGHNEQFF. This chain connects TRBV7-2 to TRBJ2-1, with 10 bases that match TRBD2. Germline lookup yields CDR1 SGHTA and CDR2 FQGNSA. The CDR3 loop spans 16 amino acids. Trimming at V came to 1 base and at J to 5 bases, leaving 5 bases not matched to a gene.

V and J are TRBV5-1 and TRBJ2-7; 11 bases fit TRBD2. With V trimmed by 0 bases and J by 4 bases, 0 bases remained unmatched. Germline CDR1 is SGHRS and CDR2 is YFSETQ. The CDR3 spans 14 residues. The CDR3 region is CASSLVAGGYEQYF. In nucleotides, the CDR3 is TGCGCCAGCAGCTTGGTAGCGGGAGGGTACGAGCAGTACTTC.

The genes are TRBV2 and TRBJ2-1, with 12 bases lining up with TRBD2. The CDR3 is 16 amino acids. J lost 8 bases, V lost 2 bases, and 7 bases had no gene match. Germline V gives CDR1 SNHLY, CDR2 FYNNEI. This CDR3 is CASSEWVTSGSDEQFF. CDR3 sequence (DNA): TGTGCCAGCAGTGAATGGGTGACTAGCGGGAGCGATGAGCAGTTCTTC.

The chain joins TRBV4-1 to TRBJ1-4; possibly TRBD1 for D (6 bases). The CDR3 spans 18 residues. Germline V gene data show CDR1 as MGHRA and CDR2 as YSYEKL. With 3 bases removed from V and 8 bases from J, the gap between germline ends came to 25 bases. The CDR3 region is CASSHTLRVNTGREKLFF. The CDR3 DNA is TGCGCCAGCAGCCACACATTAAGAGTGAATACAGGGAGAGAAAAACTGTTTTTT.

This clone was seen just once. The chain is built from TRBV28 and TRBJ2-3; a possible D gene is TRBD2 (7 bases). Germline lookup yields CDR1 MDHEN and CDR2 SYDVKM. With 6 bases removed from V and 0 bases from J, the gap between germline ends came to 16 bases. The CDR3 length is 16 residues. The CDR3 nucleotides are TGTGCCAGCAGCCCCCAGGGAGGGGGAAGCACAGATACGCAGTATTTT. It encodes CASSPQGGGSTDTQYF. The full variable domain, completed using reference TRBV28 and TRBJ2-3, is DVKVTQSSRYLVKRTGEKVFLECVQDMDHENMFWYRQDPGLGLRLIYFSYDVKMKEKGDIPEGYSVSREKKERFSLILESASTNQTSMYLCASSPQGGGSTDTQYFGPGTRLTVL.

J is TRBJ2-1 and V is TRBV4-1; the match to TRBD2 covers 12 bases. With 0 bases clipped from V and 2 bases from J, the junction kept 5 bases outside the gene matches. This CDR3 region has 18 residues. The germline CDR1 and CDR2 sequences are MGHRA and YSYEKL. CDR3 amino acids: CASSQDCLAGGTYNEQFF. CDR3 bases: TGCGCCAGCAGCCAAGATTGTCTAGCGGGAGGGACCTACAATGAGCAGTTCTTC.